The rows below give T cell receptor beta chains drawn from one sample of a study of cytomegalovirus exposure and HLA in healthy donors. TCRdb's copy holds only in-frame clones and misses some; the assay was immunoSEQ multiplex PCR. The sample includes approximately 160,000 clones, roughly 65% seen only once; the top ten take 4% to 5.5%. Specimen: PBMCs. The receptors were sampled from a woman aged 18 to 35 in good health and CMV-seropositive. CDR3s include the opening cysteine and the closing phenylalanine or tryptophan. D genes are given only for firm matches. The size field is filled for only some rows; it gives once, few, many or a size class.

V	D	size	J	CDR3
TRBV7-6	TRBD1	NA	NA	CASSLTGSKNYEQYF
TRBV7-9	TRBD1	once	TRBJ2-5	CASSRTGGETVQETQYF
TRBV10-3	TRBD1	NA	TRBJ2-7	CAISSLGTGVEQYF
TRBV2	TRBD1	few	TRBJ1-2	CASSEEQTGDGYTF
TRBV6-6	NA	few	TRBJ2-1	CASSYSSYNEQFF
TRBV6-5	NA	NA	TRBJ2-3	CASTKTGTTDTQYF
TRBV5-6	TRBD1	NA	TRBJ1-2	CASSELTGMHGYTF
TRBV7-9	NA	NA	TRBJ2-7	CASSSLGTSTPYEQYF
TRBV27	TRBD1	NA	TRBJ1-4	CASSHRGTNEKLFF
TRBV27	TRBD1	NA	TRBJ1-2	CASSLRRGRESGYTF
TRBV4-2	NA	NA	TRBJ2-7	CASSQASRKGGHYYEQYF
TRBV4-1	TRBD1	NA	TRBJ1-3	CASSQGNLGGRPIYF
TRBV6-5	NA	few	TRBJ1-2	CASSQGGGYTF
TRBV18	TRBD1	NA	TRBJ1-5	CASSPDRGGYQPQHF
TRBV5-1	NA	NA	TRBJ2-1	CASSPWTDNNEQFF
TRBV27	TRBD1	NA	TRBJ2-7	CASSLGTGYYEQYF
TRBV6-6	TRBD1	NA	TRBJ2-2	CASKEQGATGELFF
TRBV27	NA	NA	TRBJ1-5	CASSLHYPKGQTNQPQHF
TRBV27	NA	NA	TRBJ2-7	CASSSATRAYEQYF
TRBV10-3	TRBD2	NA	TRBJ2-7	CAISEIPSGSKGHEQYF
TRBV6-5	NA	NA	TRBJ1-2	CASRFDRNYGYTF
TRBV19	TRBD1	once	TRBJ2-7	CASSIGTGGSYEQYF
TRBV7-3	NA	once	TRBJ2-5	CASSSTPGHEETQYF
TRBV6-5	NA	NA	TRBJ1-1	CASSYVLRRSTEAFF
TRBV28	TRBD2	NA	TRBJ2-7	CASTLGWREATYEQYF
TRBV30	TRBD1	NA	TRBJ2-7	CAWNPGQFHEQYF
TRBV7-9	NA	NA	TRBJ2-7	CASSLQVSSYEQYF
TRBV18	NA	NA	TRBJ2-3	CASSPFSDFEGADTQYF
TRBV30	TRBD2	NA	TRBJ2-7	CAWSVLGGVYEQYF
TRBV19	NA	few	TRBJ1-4	CASTIRDSRTEKLFF
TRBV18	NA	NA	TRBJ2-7	CASSPGPGVSEQYF
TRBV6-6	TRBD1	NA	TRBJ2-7	CASSPGARGPSYEQYF
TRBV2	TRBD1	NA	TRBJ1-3	CASNLRGGTGGPRSSGNTIYF
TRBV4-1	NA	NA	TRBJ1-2	CASSQDPREYYGYTF
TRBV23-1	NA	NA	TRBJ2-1	CASSQCRKVSHARFYNEQFF
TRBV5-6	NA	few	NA	CASSLGLVDYEQYF
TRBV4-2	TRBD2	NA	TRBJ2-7	CASSQALAGTYEQYF
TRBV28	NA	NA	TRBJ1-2	CASSPAAANYGYTF
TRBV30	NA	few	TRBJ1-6	CAWSPDRTHSSPLHF
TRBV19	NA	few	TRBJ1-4	CASSLDGQLINEKLFF
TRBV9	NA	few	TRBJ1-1	CASSVVPGMNTEAFF
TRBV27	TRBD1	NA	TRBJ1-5	CASSLMGTGYGGNQPQHF
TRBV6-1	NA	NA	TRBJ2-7	CASSERRPYEQYF
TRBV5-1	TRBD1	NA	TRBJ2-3	CASSLGGTGKTDTQYF
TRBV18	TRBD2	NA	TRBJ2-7	CASSPPLAGSYEQYF
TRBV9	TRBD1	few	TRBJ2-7	CASSAGGQGEGEQYF
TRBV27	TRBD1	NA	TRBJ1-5	CASSLRQGGQPQHF
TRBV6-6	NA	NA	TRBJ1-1	CASSLPGLVDTEAFF
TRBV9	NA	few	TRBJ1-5	CASSVGGSGSGPQHF
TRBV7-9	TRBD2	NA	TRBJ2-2	CASSLLLSGAFAGELFF
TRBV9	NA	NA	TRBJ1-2	CASSVTGNSGYTF